A single sample is the source of the 18 T cell receptor beta chains below, sequenced in a study of cytomegalovirus exposure and HLA in healthy donors. Primers included in the PCR were 60 Vbeta and 13 Jbeta primers. Data came from immunoSEQ multiplex PCR; TCRdb stores just in-frame clones and leaves some out. The data hold roughly 27,000 clones, with 60% to 80% observed a single time. The source material was PBMCs. The receptors were gathered from a male donor in good health and CMV-seropositive.

The rearrangement uses TRBV5-1 and TRBJ2-7, with D perhaps TRBD1 (5 bases). Germline V gene data show CDR1 as SGHRS and CDR2 as YFSETQ. This CDR3 spans 14 amino acids. V gave up 0 bases and J gave up 3 bases, with 10 bases separating them. The chain's CDR3 is CASSLGGGLYEQYF. As DNA, the CDR3 is TGCGCCAGCAGCTTGGGGGGCGGCCTCTACGAGCAGTACTTC.

J is TRBJ2-2 and V is TRBV9; D is perhaps TRBD2 (6 bases). The V end was cut by 0 bases, the J end by 6 bases, with 15 bases between. The CDR3 runs to 16 residues. The germline CDR1 and CDR2 sequences are SGDLS and YYNGEE. The CDR3 DNA reads TGTGCCAGCAGCGTAGGTCCAGGAGGGGATGCCGGGGAGCTGTTTTTT. It codes for CASSVGPGGDAGELFF. The whole variable domain, remainder taken from reference TRBV9 and TRBJ2-2, is DSGVTQTPKHLITATGQRVTLRCSPRSGDLSVYWYQQSLDQGLQFLIQYYNGEERAKGNILERFSAQQFPDLHSELNLSSLELGDSALYFCASSVGPGGDAGELFFGEGSRLTVL.

V and J are TRBV5-4 and TRBJ1-1; D is undetermined. The CDR3 has 13 residues. Germline CDR1 SGHNT, CDR2 YYREEE (reference sequence). Trimming shortened V by 4 bases and J by 11 bases, and 18 bases separated the two germline ends. CDR3: CASSRRGRIGAFF. The CDR3 DNA sequence: TGTGCCAGCAGCCGCCGGGGAAGGATTGGGGCTTTCTTT. Supplemented by reference TRBV5-4 and TRBJ1-1, the full variable domain reads ETGVTQSPTHLIKTRGQQVTLRCSSQSGHNTVSWYQQALGQGPQFIFQYYREEENGRGNFPPRFSGLQFPNYSSELNVNALELDDSALYLCASSRRGRIGAFFGQGTRLTVV.

The chain is built from TRBV7-8 and TRBJ2-3, with 7 bases that match TRBD1. This CDR3 is 19 amino acids long. V lost 0 bases and J lost 2; bases outside the gene matches: 14. Germline V gives CDR1 SGHVS, CDR2 FQNEAQ. In DNA, the CDR3 is TGTGCCAGCAGCTTAGCCGTCTTGATAACAGGGGCTAACACAGATACGCAGTATTTT. This sequence encodes CASSLAVLITGANTDTQYF.

This rearrangement joins TRBV7-9 to TRBJ2-7; D possibly corresponds to TRBD1 (5 bases). V was trimmed by 5 bases and J by 3 bases, leaving 23 bases between them. CDR1 is SEHNR and CDR2 is FQNEAQ in the germline V gene (reference sequence). This CDR3 has 17 amino acids. In nucleotides, the CDR3 is TGTGCCAGCAGCACGACCGTCCGTAAACAGGCCAACTACGAGCAGTACTTC. Translating it yields CASSTTVRKQANYEQYF.

In its sample, this clone was seen once. V gene TRBV4-1 combines with J gene TRBJ2-3; 10 bases align to TRBD2. Per the germline V gene, CDR1 is MGHRA and CDR2 is YSYEKL. This CDR3 spans 16 amino acids. Trimming cost V 3 bases and J 2 bases; bases outside gene matches: 5. The DNA for the CDR3 is TGCGCCAGCAGCCACCAAGCGGGAGGGCTCACAGATACGCAGTATTTT. Translation: CASSHQAGGLTDTQYF.

This clone occurred a few times. The V and J genes are TRBV6-1 and TRBJ1-2; TRBD1 matches at 10 bases. Germline CDR1 is MNHNS and CDR2 is SASEGT. V was clipped by 8 bases and J by 6 bases; unmatched bases: 12. CDR3 length: 15 amino acids. The CDR3 here is CASRGGGTGDDGYTF. In nucleotides, the CDR3 is TGTGCCAGCCGTGGGGGTGGGACAGGGGATGATGGCTACACCTTC.

V is TRBV27 and J is TRBJ2-3; 12 nucleotides line up with TRBD2. The CDR3 has 15 amino acids. Germline V CDR1 and CDR2: MNHEY, SMNVEV (reference sequence). The trim removed 3 bases at V and 5 bases at J, leaving 3 bases unmatched. DNA for the CDR3: TGTGCCAGCAGTTTCCTAGCGGGAGGGAAAGATACGCAGTATTTT. Its translation is CASSFLAGGKDTQYF.

The chain uses TRBV9 and TRBJ1-2, with unresolved D. V gave up 1 base and J gave up 2 bases, with 6 bases separating them. This CDR3 is built from 13 residues. CDR1 is SGDLS and CDR2 is YYNGEE in the germline V gene. CDR3 sequence reads: CASSVQQNYGYTF. The CDR3 DNA sequence: TGTGCCAGCAGCGTACAACAGAACTATGGCTACACCTTC.

This rearrangement joins TRBV5-1 to TRBJ2-2; D not resolved. This CDR3 region has 14 residues. Trimming removed 2 bases at V and 0 bases at J, with 5 bases between. Germline CDR1 and CDR2: SGHRS and YFSETQ. This CDR3 is CASSFYTNTGELFF. The DNA for the CDR3 is TGCGCCAGCAGCTTTTATACGAACACCGGGGAGCTGTTTTTT.

V and J are TRBV7-9 and TRBJ1-5; TRBD1 matches 8 bases. The CDR3 runs 16 residues. The junction had 6 bases not matched to a gene; V was cut back by 5 bases and J by 0 bases. Germline V gives CDR1 SEHNR, CDR2 FQNEAQ (reference sequence). The CDR3, as DNA: TGTGCCAGCAGCCTTCAGGGGGCGAATAGCAATCAGCCCCAGCATTTT. Translated: CASSLQGANSNQPQHF. The full variable domain, in which reference TRBV7-9 and TRBJ1-5 provide the parts outside the CDR3, is DTGVSQNPRHKITKRGQNVTFRCDPISEHNRLYWYRQTLGQGPEFLTYFQNEAQLEKSRLLSDRFSAERPKGSFSTLEIQRTEQGDSAMYLCASSLQGANSNQPQHFGDGTRLSIL.

The chain combines TRBV18 with TRBJ2-7; D is perhaps TRBD1 (7 bases). From germline, CDR1 is KGHSH and CDR2 LQKENI. This CDR3 has 15 residues. Trimming cost V 4 bases and J 2 bases, with 15 bases left between them. CDR3 in amino acids: CASSLRQGLPYEQYF. In DNA, the CDR3 is TGTGCCAGCTCACTCAGACAGGGACTCCCCTACGAGCAGTACTTC.

V gene TRBV28 combines with J gene TRBJ1-5; no firm D call. V lost 6 bases and J 7 bases, leaving 10 bases between the germline ends. The germline gives CDR1 MDHEN, CDR2 SYDVKM. CDR3 length: 12 residues. This CDR3 is CASSQVTQPQHF. The DNA for the CDR3 is TGTGCCAGCAGCCAGGTGACCCAGCCCCAGCATTTT. Combining the CDR3 with reference TRBV28 and TRBJ1-5 gives the whole variable domain DVKVTQSSRYLVKRTGEKVFLECVQDMDHENMFWYRQDPGLGLRLIYFSYDVKMKEKGDIPEGYSVSREKKERFSLILESASTNQTSMYLCASSQVTQPQHFGDGTRLSIL.

This clone was detected a few times. This chain connects TRBV28 to TRBJ2-3; tentatively, D is TRBD1 (5 bases). Germline-derived CDR1 and CDR2 are MDHEN and SYDVKM. V was shortened by 7 bases and J by 7 bases, with 36 bases between the two germline ends. The CDR3 loop spans 20 amino acids. CDR3 amino acids: CASIPLRLGIQSQGTHTQYF. For the CDR3, the DNA is TGTGCCAGCATCCCCTTGAGGCTTGGGATCCAGTCCCAGGGTACGCATACGCAGTATTTT.

This chain uses TRBV5-4 with TRBJ1-2; weak D call: TRBD1 (5 bases). Germline CDR1 reads SGHNT; CDR2 reads YYREEE (reference sequence). Trimming left V 2 bases short and J 7 bases short, with 15 bases between. The CDR3 length is 14 residues. CDR3 sequence (DNA): TGTGCCAGCAGCTTCCCGGGCGCTAGGGGTGGCTACACCTTC. Its protein is CASSFPGARGGYTF. Using reference TRBV5-4 and TRBJ1-2 for the parts outside the CDR3, the full variable domain is ETGVTQSPTHLIKTRGQQVTLRCSSQSGHNTVSWYQQALGQGPQFIFQYYREEENGRGNFPPRFSGLQFPNYSSELNVNALELDDSALYLCASSFPGARGGYTFGSGTRLTVV.

The chain joins TRBV6-1 to TRBJ2-7; TRBD2 matches at 12 bases. The CDR3 runs 15 residues. Per germline, CDR1 MNHNS and CDR2 SASEGT. The trim removed 7 bases at V and 0 bases at J, leaving 4 bases unmatched. CDR3 protein: CASTPSGRASYEQYF. In nucleotides, the CDR3 is TGTGCCAGCACCCCTAGCGGGAGGGCCTCCTACGAGCAGTACTTC.

This chain joins TRBV5-1 and TRBJ2-7; 7 nucleotides match TRBD2. Germline CDR1 reads SGHRS; CDR2 reads YFSETQ. The CDR3 spans 12 residues. V was clipped by 1 base and J by 6 bases; unmatched bases: 1. CDR3 sequence: CASSLTGGEQYF. CDR3 in DNA: TGCGCCAGCAGCTTGACGGGAGGCGAGCAGTACTTC.

This clone occurred once. The chain combines TRBV9 with TRBJ1-5; no clear D gene. Trimming left V 3 bases short and J 4 bases short, with 14 bases between. Germline CDR1 SGDLS, CDR2 YYNGEE. There are 15 residues in the CDR3. CDR3: CASSAVDGSNQPQHF. Here the CDR3 DNA reads TGTGCCAGCAGCGCCGTGGACGGGAGTAATCAGCCCCAGCATTTT.